Following are 22 T cell receptor beta chains from one sample sequenced in a study of tumor and adjacent non-tumor tissue in lung cancer. A modified ARM-PCR protocol with three rounds of nested PCR amplified TCRbeta. TCRdb analysed the multiplex PCR reads with MiXCR anew, one entry per CDR3 protein. The repertoire includes more than 75,000 distinct CDR3 sequences, around 70% of them detected once, and roughly 12% sits in the top ten. This sample's RNA came from whole unsorted tissue. The sequenced sample consisted of lung tumor tissue. These receptors were collected from a woman in her seventies with non-small cell lung cancer.

This clonotype was recorded a few times. This chain links TRBV15 with TRBJ1-2; D is possibly TRBD1 (5 bases). Germline assignment: CDR1 LNHNV and CDR2 YYDKDF (reference sequence). This CDR3 comprises 15 residues. The V gene lost 0 bases and the J gene lost 5 bases, with 13 bases spanning the gap. As DNA, the CDR3 is TGTGCCACCAGCAGAGAAGGCGGGGGAATATATGGCTACACCTTC. Its translation: CATSREGGGIYGYTF.

For this clonotype: One end of the junction varies from germline; a read error may be responsible. The chain joins TRBV29-1 to TRBJ2-7; 13 bases agree with TRBD2. CDR3 length equals 16 residues. Germline CDR1 reads SQVTM; CDR2 reads ANQGSEA. CDR3 in DNA: TGCAGCGTTGGAGCTGCCGGGACTAGCGGGACCTACGAGCAGTATTTC. Its translation: CSVGAAGTSGTYEQYF.

This clonotype showed up just a few times. A junction end diverges from the germline sequence, so it may reflect a read error. The rearrangement links TRBV7-9 to TRBJ1-2, with D unclear. The CDR3 length is 16 residues. The germline V gene has CDR1 SEHNR and CDR2 FQNEAQ (reference sequence). CDR3 sequence reads: CTSSLAQRTDLLRVTF. The CDR3 coding sequence is TGTACCAGCAGCTTAGCCCAAAGGACTGACCTTTTGAGGGTAACCTTC.

This clonotype was seen many times. The J gene is TRBJ2-7, the V gene TRBV5-1; 10 positions match TRBD2. Germline loops: CDR1 SGHRS, CDR2 YFSETQ. Trimming at V came to 0 bases and at J to 5 bases, leaving 8 bases not matched to a gene. The CDR3 has 16 residues. The DNA for the CDR3 is TGCGCCAGCAGCTTGGAAGCGGGAGGGCCTGTACACGAGCAGTACTTC. Translation gives CASSLEAGGPVHEQYF.

As regards this clonotype: The junction shows a germline mismatch at one end, possibly a read error. The V and J genes are TRBV12-3 or TRBV12-4 and TRBJ2-1; 12 bases are shared with TRBD2. CDR3 length: 15 residues. The CDR3 is CTSRPTSGGYNEQFF. DNA for the CDR3: TGTACCAGCCGCCCGACTAGCGGGGGCTACAATGAGCAATTCTTC.

With respect to this clonotype: A read error may account for a junction end that differs from germline. The chain has TRBV29-1 and TRBJ2-2; a possible D gene is TRBD1 (6 bases). CDR1 SQVTM and CDR2 ANQGSEA come from the germline V gene. This CDR3 has 12 residues. The CDR3: CSVDGDNGELFF. The CDR3 DNA reads as TGTAGCGTTGACGGGGACAACGGGGAGCTGTTTTTT.

This clonotype was picked up one time. Without the conserved terminal phenylalanine or tryptophan, this CDR3 likely stems from a read error. V and J are TRBV6-5 and TRBJ2-1; D call uncertain. From germline, CDR1 is MNHEY and CDR2 SVGAGI. The CDR3 is made up of 16 amino acids. V was shortened by 7 bases and J by 2 bases, with 18 bases between the two germline ends. CDR3 DNA sequence: TGTGCCAGCAACCCACGTGGGGTCCGGGCCTACAATGAGCAGTTCCTC. It translates to CASNPRGVRAYNEQFL.

Only a few counts were recorded for this clonotype. A read error may explain this, as a much larger clone is one base away. V is TRBV12-3 or TRBV12-4 and J is TRBJ2-1; TRBD2 is a possible D gene (6 bases). This CDR3 contains 15 residues. The DNA of the CDR3 is TGTGCCAGCAGTGCGGGACGGGGCTCCTACAATGAGCGGTTCTTC. Translated: CASSAGRGSYNERFF.

A few counts support this clonotype. The junction and the germline gene differ at one end; a read error may be behind it. The V call is TRBV30, the J call TRBJ2-2, with a tentative D call TRBD2 (5 bases). CDR1 GTSNPN and CDR2 SVGIG come from the germline V gene (reference sequence). The CDR3 extends over 14 amino acids. The CDR3: CAWKRLANAGELFF. The CDR3 DNA reads TGTGCCTGGAAGCGGCTCGCGAACGCCGGGGAGCTGTTTTTT.

Remarks on this clonotype: A read error is possible here, since a much larger clone lies one base away. The V and J genes are TRBV24-1 and TRBJ2-1; D unresolved. Germline V CDR1 and CDR2: KGHDR, SFDVKD. The CDR3 is 13 amino acids. CDR3 bases: TGTGCCACCAGTGATAACTTGAACAATGCGCAGTTCTTC. Residues: CATSDNLNNAQFF.

This rearrangement joins TRBV10-2 to TRBJ2-2; the match to TRBD2 covers 8 bases. Germline trimming cut 8 bases from V and 10 bases from J; bases unmatched to any gene: 18. This CDR3 has 16 residues. The germline gives CDR1 WSHSY, CDR2 SAAADI. This CDR3 is CASQRLAGPSIEELFF. CDR3 sequence (DNA): TGCGCCAGCCAGCGGTTAGCGGGGCCTTCGATCGAGGAGCTGTTTTTT.

In regard to this clonotype: A much larger clone differs from this one at a single base, so this may be a read error. The V gene is TRBV6-1, the J gene TRBJ2-1; D not certain. CDR1 is MNHNS, CDR2 SASEGT, per germline. CDR3 length equals 12 residues. The CDR3 bases are TGTGCCAGTCATGACGGGTACAGTGAGCAGTTCTTC. Translation gives CASHDGYSEQFF.

The sample holds many counts of this clonotype. The chain uses TRBV28 and TRBJ1-4; D is undetermined. The CDR3 loop spans 12 amino acids. V shed 5 bases and J shed 8 bases, with 9 bases lying between them. From germline, CDR1 is MDHEN and CDR2 SYDVKM. The CDR3, as DNA: TGTGCCAGCAGTGGGGTTCGGGAAAAACTGTTTTTT. Translating it yields CASSGVREKLFF.

On this clonotype itself: A much larger clonotype is one base distant, so this may be a read error. The conserved phenylalanine or tryptophan normally closing the CDR3 is absent here, so this likely arose from a read error. The genes are TRBV5-4 and TRBJ2-5, with 9 bases matching TRBD2. Germline CDR1 reads SGHNT; CDR2 reads YYREEE (reference sequence). The length of the CDR3 is 16 residues. V lost 2 bases, J lost 2 bases, and 7 bases stayed unmatched. The CDR3 loop is CASSFTGTSTQETQYL. The CDR3 coding sequence is TGTGCCAGCAGCTTTACCGGGACTAGCACACAAGAGACCCAGTACCTC.

Ten or more counts support this clonotype. This chain joins TRBV29-1 and TRBJ2-7, with 10 bases lining up with TRBD2. After removal of 3 bases from V and 8 bases from J, the junction contained 10 bases not matched to a gene. CDR1 is SQVTM and CDR2 is ANQGSEA in the germline V gene. The CDR3 consists of 14 residues. The chain's CDR3 is CSVERSAGGPKQYF. In DNA, the CDR3 is TGCAGCGTTGAGCGTTCAGCGGGAGGGCCGAAGCAGTACTTC.

This rearrangement joins TRBV2 to TRBJ2-2, with no clear D. The CDR3 loop spans 15 amino acids. Looked up from germline, CDR1 is SNHLY and CDR2 is FYNNEI. V lost 7 bases and J 7 bases, leaving 19 bases between the germline ends. CDR3 nucleotide sequence: TGTGCCAGCATTAGTGGCGAGGTGGCGCTCGGGGAGCTGTTTTTT. The encoded protein is CASISGEVALGELFF. Full variable domain (remainder filled in from reference TRBV2 and TRBJ2-2): EPEVTQTPSHQVTQMGQEVILRCVPISNHLYFYWYRQILGQKVEFLVSFYNNEISEKSEIFDDQFSVERPDGSNFTLKIRSTKLEDSAMYFCASISGEVALGELFFGEGSRLTVL.

Turning to this clonotype: At one end, the junction sequence differs from germline, possibly due to a read error. The rearrangement uses TRBV29-1 and TRBJ1-2, with D tentatively TRBD1 (6 bases). Germline V gene sequence: CDR1 SQVTM, CDR2 ANQGSEA. CDR3 length: 13 residues. For the CDR3, the DNA is TGCAGCGCCCCGCTGGACAGTACTTATGGCTACGCCTTC. Protein: CSAPLDSTYGYAF.

With regard to this clonotype: A junction end diverges from the germline sequence, so it may reflect a read error. The CDR3 sequence is CTSSQEPQGGGYTF. The CDR3 DNA follows: TGCACCAGCAGCCAAGAACCCCAGGGTGGGGGCTACACTTTC. The chain recombines TRBV4-1 with TRBJ1-2, with a possible D match to TRBD1 (6 bases). Looked up from germline, CDR1 is MGHRA and CDR2 is YSYEKL. The length of the CDR3 is 14 residues.

The rearrangement uses TRBV12-3 or TRBV12-4 and TRBJ2-2; tentative D call: TRBD1 (6 bases). Trimming took 2 bases from V and 16 from J, leaving 23 bases between them. The CDR3 loop spans 15 amino acids. CDR3 sequence reads: CASSLRQGRTGKPFF. Here the CDR3 DNA reads TGTGCCAGCAGTTTAAGGCAGGGGCGAACCGGGAAGCCGTTTTTT.

As concerns this clonotype: This may arise from a read error, as a much more abundant clone is one base away. This chain links TRBV28 with TRBJ2-1; 8 nucleotides match TRBD2. CDR1 is MDHEN, CDR2 SYDVKM, per germline. The CDR3 is made up of 16 amino acids. The CDR3 is CASSLRSGGPYDEQFF. The CDR3 nucleotides are TGTGCCAGCAGTTTAAGGTCGGGAGGGCCCTACGATGAGCAGTTCTTC.

As for this clonotype: One end of the junction is discordant with germline, which a read error may explain. The V and J genes are TRBV30 and TRBJ2-5; no firm D call. Germline lookup yields CDR1 GTSNPN and CDR2 SVGIG (reference sequence). The CDR3 has 14 amino acids. CDR3 nucleotide sequence: TGTGCCTGGATCAGGACGATGGCTATAGAGACCCAATACTTC. Residues: CAWIRTMAIETQYF.

Concerning this clonotype: Sequence at one end of the junction differs from germline and may be a read error. The chain is built from TRBV6-6 and TRBJ1-1; 9 bases are a match to TRBD1. The CDR3 contains 16 residues. Germline CDR1 is MNHNY and CDR2 is SVGAGI (reference sequence). The CDR3 protein is CAATGQGNVRNTETFF. Here the CDR3 DNA reads TGTGCCGCGACTGGACAGGGGAATGTGAGGAACACTGAAACTTTCTTT.